One T cell receptor (beta chain) is described in this entry. Its antigen is not known. The data were obtained in a study of T cell repertoires in cytomegalovirus infection. Study results and limitations: CMV-specific TCR beta clonotypes restricted by HLA-C were the ones dominating the ex vivo response.

The V gene's germline CDR1 is SEHNR and CDR2 FQNEAQ (reference sequence). This CDR3 comprises 15 residues. Trimming took 2 bases from V and 5 from J, leaving 15 bases between them. A single record per CDR3 protein comes from TCRdb applying MiXCR to the reads. The table lists about 400,000 distinct CDR3 sequences, 15% to 20% of them singletons. This TCR derives from a human donor in good health (CMV status not recorded). Some clones in this sample may be carry-over from other donors' samples. The chain employs TRBV7-9 and TRBJ2-5; D call uncertain. Sample: PBMCs. CDR3 coding DNA: TGTGCCAGCAGCTTATCCCGGGCTGGCTACGAGACCCAGTACTTC. It encodes CASSLSRAGYETQYF.